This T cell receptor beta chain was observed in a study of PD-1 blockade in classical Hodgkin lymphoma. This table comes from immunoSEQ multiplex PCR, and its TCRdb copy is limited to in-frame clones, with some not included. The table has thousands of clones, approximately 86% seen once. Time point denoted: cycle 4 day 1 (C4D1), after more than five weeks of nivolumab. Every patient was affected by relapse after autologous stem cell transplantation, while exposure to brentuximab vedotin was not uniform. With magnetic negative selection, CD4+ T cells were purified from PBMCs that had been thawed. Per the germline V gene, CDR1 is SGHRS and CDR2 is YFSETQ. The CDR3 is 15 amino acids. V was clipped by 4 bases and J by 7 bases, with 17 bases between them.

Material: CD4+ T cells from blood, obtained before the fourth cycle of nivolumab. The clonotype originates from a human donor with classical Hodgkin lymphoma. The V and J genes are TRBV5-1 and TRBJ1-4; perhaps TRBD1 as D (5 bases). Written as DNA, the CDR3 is TGCGCCAGCAGCGCAGGGACTCTGGGAGGTGAAAAACTGTTTTTT. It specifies CASSAGTLGGEKLFF.